This record looks at one T cell receptor (beta chain) sequence and its context. Its antigen is still unknown. This record comes from a study of vaccination and CD4 T cells after COVID-19. Study in general: In the control cultures, a CEFX pool, an HIV-1 Nef pool, or no peptide was supplied.

Regarding treatment: approximately 9-day PBMC culture with coronavirus spike peptide pools or control peptides (ViraFEST assay). Scientists separated out CD4+ T cells through negative selection following 10 days in culture. Sequenced with the Oncomine TCR Beta short-read assay was DNA taken from cultured CD4+ T cells. TCRdb redid the calling of the PCR reads with MiXCR, one entry per CDR3 protein. The sample lists under 20,000 distinct CDR3 sequences; about 60% were seen once. Study findings and constraints: Convalescent patients had 304 of 307 vaccine-specific clones showing spike mono-reactivity. The study found that a median about 90% of reactive clones in convalescent patients appeared only post-vaccination.

The ends were cut back, 0 bases at V and 0 bases at J, with 6 bases in the middle. This CDR3 comprises 15 residues. Germline loops: CDR1 SGHDT, CDR2 YYEEEE. The receptor was derived from a human donor who had recovered from COVID-19. The genes are TRBV5-6 and TRBJ2-2, with D unclear. Sequencing was done on a sample of CD4+ T cells from blood, cultured in vitro. The CDR3 spells CASSLAGTNTGELFF. CDR3 in DNA: TGTGCCAGCAGCTTGGCGGGTACGAACACCGGGGAGCTGTTTTTT.